These 30 T cell receptor beta chains originate from one sample sequenced in a study of blood T cell repertoires in COVID-19. The table came from immunoSEQ multiplex PCR; TCRdb's copy has only in-frame clones and leaves some out. In the table there are some 99,000 clones, approximately 87% of which are singletons. Specimen: peripheral blood. These receptors were obtained from a woman aged 55-69 years with acute or convalescent COVID-19.

This chain uses TRBV19 with TRBJ1-1, with a tentative D call TRBD1 (5 bases). The CDR3 contains 14 residues. Deletions cut 5 bases from V and 1 base from J, with 11 bases between. CDR1 is LNHDA, CDR2 SQIVND, per germline (reference sequence). CDR3 nucleotide sequence: TGTGCCAGTAGTGCGCAGGGTGCGAACACTGAAGCTTTCTTT. Translated, it gives CASSAQGANTEAFF.

The chain recombines TRBV19 with TRBJ2-1; D ambiguous. The CDR3 covers 16 residues. In germline, CDR1 is LNHDA, CDR2 SQIVND (reference sequence). The V end lost 4 bases, the J end lost 4 bases, and 17 bases lay between the germline ends. This CDR3 reads CASSNIPRKMYNEQFF. The DNA for the CDR3 is TGTGCCAGTAGTAACATTCCCCGTAAGATGTACAATGAGCAGTTCTTC.

The chain joins TRBV5-6 to TRBJ1-5, with 10 bases that match TRBD1. V was pared by 5 bases and J by 6 bases, with 2 bases of the junction left unmatched. Germline V gives CDR1 SGHDT, CDR2 YYEEEE. This CDR3 has 13 residues. The CDR3: CASSRTGGQPQHF. The CDR3 DNA reads as TGTGCCAGCAGTCGGACAGGGGGTCAGCCCCAGCATTTT.

The chain links TRBV5-8 to TRBJ1-2; a possible D gene is TRBD1 (5 bases). The CDR3 covers 16 residues. Trimming stripped 3 bases from V and 5 bases from J, with 20 bases between. Germline V gives CDR1 SGHTS, CDR2 YDEGEE. The CDR3 region is CASSWGGTSLFYGYTF. The CDR3 bases are TGTGCCAGCAGCTGGGGCGGGACTTCTTTGTTTTATGGCTACACCTTC.

The rearrangement uses TRBV7-9 and TRBJ1-2, with TRBD1 as a possible D gene (5 bases). The CDR3 covers 17 residues. Looked up from germline, CDR1 is SEHNR and CDR2 is FQNEAQ (reference sequence). Trimming cost V 5 bases and J 2 bases, with 21 bases left between them. As DNA, the CDR3 is TGTGCCAGCAGCCCAGGTCCGGGAGAGGGGATCAACTATGGCTACACCTTC. Encoded protein: CASSPGPGEGINYGYTF.

CDR3 sequence reads: CASSLDSWDRETTNEKLFF. Here the CDR3 DNA reads TGTGCCAGCAGCTTAGACTCCTGGGACAGGGAAACAACTAATGAAAAACTGTTTTTT. The chain carries TRBV7-9 and TRBJ1-4, with 9 nucleotides matching TRBD1. V lost 1 base to trimming and J lost 0 bases; unmatched junction nucleotides: 9. The germline V gene has CDR1 SEHNR and CDR2 FQNEAQ (reference sequence). There are 19 residues in the CDR3.

This clone occurred once. This chain links TRBV20-1 with TRBJ1-4, with D tentatively TRBD1 (6 bases). This CDR3 spans 12 amino acids. Germline lookup yields CDR1 DFQATT and CDR2 SNEGSKA (reference sequence). Trimming cost V 3 bases and J 6 bases, with 8 bases left between them. DNA of the CDR3: TGCAGTGCTAGTCCAGGGGATGAAAAACTGTTTTTT. It encodes CSASPGDEKLFF.

This clone showed up just once. The CDR3 here is CAVEQGPKNIQYF. The CDR3 DNA sequence: TGTGCCGTCGAACAGGGGCCAAAAAACATTCAGTACTTC. The chain combines TRBV28 with TRBJ2-4, with 7 bases fitting TRBD1. CDR1 MDHEN and CDR2 SYDVKM come from the germline V gene. The CDR3 covers 13 residues. Trimming removed 11 bases from V and 4 bases from J; junction bases left unmatched: 8.

The chain uses TRBV28 and TRBJ2-5; 10 bases are a match to TRBD2. CDR3 length: 14 amino acids. From germline, CDR1 is MDHEN and CDR2 SYDVKM. V lost 7 bases and J lost 1; bases outside the gene matches: 3. This CDR3 is CASTERGGQETQYF. The DNA of the CDR3 is TGTGCCAGCACTGAGCGGGGGGGCCAAGAGACCCAGTACTTC.

This clone was seen only a few times. Other DNA sequences of this sample code for an identical CDR3. The CDR3 here is CASSEAIRVNEQFF. CDR3 sequence (DNA): TGTGCCAGCAGTGAAGCTATTCGCGTAAATGAGCAGTTCTTC. The V and J genes are TRBV6-1 and TRBJ2-1, with D unclear. The germline V gene has CDR1 MNHNS and CDR2 SASEGT. V was cut by 0 bases and J by 7 bases, with 10 bases left in between. The CDR3 length is 14 residues.

DNA for the CDR3: TGTGCCTGGAGTCAGGGAAATTCACCCCTCCACTTT. Translation gives CAWSQGNSPLHF. V gene TRBV30 combines with J gene TRBJ1-6; possibly TRBD1 for D (5 bases). The germline V gene has CDR1 GTSNPN and CDR2 SVGIG (reference sequence). V lost 2 bases and J 7 bases, leaving 6 bases between the germline ends. CDR3 length: 12 residues.

V usage is TRBV5-1 and J usage is TRBJ2-7; 9 nucleotides line up with TRBD1. J was trimmed by 6 bases and V by 5 bases; bases with no gene match: 12. Germline loops: CDR1 SGHRS, CDR2 YFSETQ. The CDR3 spans 15 residues. CDR3 bases: TGCGCCAGCAGACAAATCGGGACAGGGACCTCCGAGCAGTACTTC. This translates into CASRQIGTGTSEQYF.

The chain employs TRBV24-1 and TRBJ2-2, with 11 bases that match TRBD2. Germline CDR1 reads KGHDR; CDR2 reads SFDVKD. J lost 7 bases, V lost 3 bases, and 21 bases had no gene match. The CDR3 covers 21 residues. The CDR3 nucleotides are TGTGCCACCAGTGATCTCAGCCCCGGGACTAGCGGCGGAGAGGGTCTCGGGGAGCTGTTTTTT. The encoded protein is CATSDLSPGTSGGEGLGELFF.

The J gene is TRBJ1-4, the V gene TRBV4-3; TRBD1 agrees at 8 bases. The CDR3 is 16 amino acids. Losses at the gene ends were 0 bases for V and 10 bases for J; bases not matched to a gene: 10. Germline-derived CDR1 and CDR2 are LGHNA and YSLEER. The CDR3 region has the DNA TGCGCCAGCAGCCAAGATTCCGGGACAGGAGGACGAAAACTGTTTTTT. This translates into CASSQDSGTGGRKLFF.

V is TRBV5-4 and J is TRBJ2-5; weak D call: TRBD1 (6 bases). The V end lost 2 bases, the J end lost 5 bases, and 10 bases lay between the germline ends. Looked up from germline, CDR1 is SGHNT and CDR2 is YYREEE (reference sequence). The length of the CDR3 is 13 residues. The CDR3 DNA reads TGTGCCAGCAGCTTACAGGGTTCGGAGACCCAGTACTTC. Translating gives CASSLQGSETQYF.

The chain employs TRBV27 and TRBJ2-7; tentative D call: TRBD2 (5 bases). CDR1 is MNHEY, CDR2 SMNVEV, per germline (reference sequence). This CDR3 is built from 13 residues. V lost 4 bases and J lost 6, with 13 bases in between. The CDR3, as DNA: TGTGCCAGCAGTTCGGGAACCTTCCTCGAGCAGTACTTC. It specifies CASSSGTFLEQYF.

This clone was detected once. The CDR3, as DNA: TGTGCCAGCAGCGTAGAACTAGCGGGACTCAGGGGCGGGGAGCTGTTTTTT. Translating it yields CASSVELAGLRGGELFF. This sequence joins TRBV9 and TRBJ2-2; TRBD2 matches 10 bases. Trimming at V came to 0 bases and at J to 7 bases, leaving 9 bases not matched to a gene. Germline V gene sequence: CDR1 SGDLS, CDR2 YYNGEE. The CDR3 length is 17 residues.

CDR3 amino acids: CASSIPGGPHQPQHF. The CDR3 DNA is TGTGCCAGTAGTATTCCGGGAGGCCCCCATCAGCCCCAGCATTTT. This chain uses TRBV19 with TRBJ1-5, with D unresolved. Trimming left V 3 bases short and J 5 bases short, with 14 bases between. Germline loops: CDR1 LNHDA, CDR2 SQIVND (reference sequence). The CDR3 has 15 amino acids.

V gene TRBV3-1 (or the pseudogene TRBV3-2) combines with J gene TRBJ2-5, with D unresolved. V lost 1 base, J lost 5 bases, and 5 bases lay in between. In germline, CDR1 is LGHDT, CDR2 YNNKEL (reference sequence). The CDR3 contains 12 residues. CDR3 in amino acids: CASSQVDETQYF. CDR3 bases: TGTGCCAGCAGCCAAGTAGATGAGACCCAGTACTTC.

This clone occurred once. The chain couples TRBV3-1 (or the pseudogene TRBV3-2) to TRBJ1-2; the match to TRBD1 covers 8 bases. CDR1 LGHDT and CDR2 YNNKEL come from the germline V gene (reference sequence). This CDR3 region has 13 residues. V was pared by 6 bases and J by 4 bases, with 4 bases of the junction left unmatched. The chain's CDR3 is CASSPGQVYGYTF. For the CDR3, the DNA is TGTGCCAGCAGTCCGGGACAGGTCTATGGCTACACCTTC.

J is TRBJ2-1 and V is TRBV2; tentatively, D is TRBD1 (6 bases). The germline CDR1 and CDR2 sequences are SNHLY and FYNNEI. This CDR3 has 14 amino acids. V was cut by 6 bases and J by 7 bases, with 16 bases left in between. CDR3 protein: CASRLGQSQNEQFF. Written as DNA, the CDR3 is TGTGCCAGCAGACTTGGACAGAGCCAAAATGAGCAGTTCTTC.

This clone was detected once. The chain links TRBV2 to TRBJ1-6; possible D gene TRBD1, 6 bases. V was trimmed by 6 bases and J by 9 bases, leaving 15 bases between them. CDR1 and CDR2 from the germline V gene are SNHLY and FYNNEI. This CDR3 has 14 residues. The CDR3 sequence is CASRGASEISPLHF. The CDR3 nucleotides are TGTGCCAGCAGGGGGGCCTCGGAGATTTCACCCCTCCACTTT.

V gene TRBV7-9 combines with J gene TRBJ1-5; 7 positions agree with TRBD1. J gave up 3 bases and V 7 bases, and 24 bases lay outside the gene matches. Germline lookup yields CDR1 SEHNR and CDR2 FQNEAQ (reference sequence). The CDR3 consists of 20 residues. As DNA, the CDR3 is TGTGCCAGCACCTCGACAGGGCCCCTCCACTCCCCTCACTTCAATCAGCCCCAGCATTTT. Amino acid sequence: CASTSTGPLHSPHFNQPQHF.

The chain carries TRBV7-2 and TRBJ2-7; 7 bases are a match to TRBD1. The CDR3 is 16 residues long. V lost 5 bases, J lost 0 bases, and 10 bases stayed unmatched. Germline-derived CDR1 and CDR2 are SGHTA and FQGNSA. The CDR3 loop reads CASSQRGGGSSYEQYF. CDR3 DNA sequence: TGTGCCAGCAGCCAGAGAGGGGGCGGAAGCTCCTACGAGCAGTACTTC.

The chain has TRBV7-8 and TRBJ2-7, with 8 positions matching TRBD1. CDR1 SGHVS and CDR2 FQNEAQ come from the germline V gene. The junction had 9 bases not matched to a gene; V was cut back by 8 bases and J by 6 bases. The CDR3 has 13 amino acids. The CDR3 DNA sequence: TGTGCCAGCCTCCGGGACAGGCTCAGCGAGCAGTACTTC. The encoded protein is CASLRDRLSEQYF.

The CDR3 region is CASSMLNEQYF. The CDR3 DNA reads TGTGCCAGCAGTATGCTAAATGAGCAGTACTTC. The chain carries TRBV6-6 and TRBJ2-7; D not certain. The CDR3 consists of 11 residues. Germline V lookup: CDR1 MNHNY, CDR2 SVGAGI (reference sequence). Trimming left V 5 bases short and J 7 bases short, with 9 bases between.

The rearrangement links TRBV10-2 to TRBJ2-1; TRBD2 aligns across 11 bases. The CDR3 contains 15 residues. After removal of 6 bases from V and 6 bases from J, the junction contained 7 bases not matched to a gene. Germline lookup yields CDR1 WSHSY and CDR2 SAAADI. The DNA for the CDR3 is TGCGCCAGCAGCGTAGCGGGGGGGCCTGGCAATGAGCAGTTCTTC. Translation: CASSVAGGPGNEQFF.

This clone has just a few counts. The chain links TRBV5-6 to TRBJ1-1; perhaps TRBD1 as D (6 bases). Trimming took off 0 bases at V and 4 bases at J, with 16 bases between the two ends. Germline CDR1 and CDR2: SGHDT and YYEEEE. The CDR3 consists of 16 residues. CDR3 nucleotides: TGTGCCAGCAGCTTGGGGCAGGGGCTAGGGGGCACTGAAGCTTTCTTT. It encodes CASSLGQGLGGTEAFF.

V gene TRBV7-3 combines with J gene TRBJ2-5; TRBD2 matches 13 bases. Germline V gene data show CDR1 as SGHTA and CDR2 as FQGTGA. J was trimmed by 5 bases and V by 5 bases; bases with no gene match: 8. The CDR3 is 16 amino acids. The CDR3 reads CASSQGLAGAGETQYF. CDR3 nucleotides: TGTGCCAGCAGCCAAGGACTAGCGGGGGCCGGGGAGACCCAGTACTTC.

This clone was observed a few times. The chain joins TRBV11-2 to TRBJ1-2; TRBD1 matches at 7 bases. J was trimmed by 12 bases and V by 5 bases; bases with no gene match: 6. CDR1 is SGHAT and CDR2 is FQNNGV in the germline V gene. The CDR3 extends over 11 amino acids. The CDR3 DNA sequence: TGTGCCAGCAGCGGCAGGGGGTTAGACACCTTC. Its protein product is CASSGRGLDTF.